This entry lists 29 T cell receptor beta chains sequenced from one sample in a study of shared T cell receptors in the human thymus. TCRdb keeps only in-frame clones here, not all; method: immunoSEQ multiplex PCR. The sample holds approximately 400,000 clones, 95% seen once. Input material: thymocytes. The receptors come from a human donor.

The CDR3 DNA reads TGTGCCAGCAGTTACGGCATCAGATCCTACACTGAAGCTTTCTTT. This translates into CASSYGIRSYTEAFF. The V and J genes are TRBV6-5 and TRBJ1-1; D call uncertain. V gave up 2 bases and J gave up 3 bases, with 13 bases separating them. Germline CDR1 MNHEY, CDR2 SVGAGI. This CDR3 contains 15 residues.

J is TRBJ2-5 and V is TRBV7-9, with D maybe TRBD2 (6 bases). Looked up from germline, CDR1 is SEHNR and CDR2 is FQNEAQ (reference sequence). V dropped 2 bases and J dropped 4 bases, with 17 bases sitting between them. The CDR3 totals 16 residues. In DNA form, the CDR3 reads TGTGCCAGCAGCTTAAATGCCGTAGTGGAGGGAGAGACCCAGTACTTC. Its translation: CASSLNAVVEGETQYF.

The chain has TRBV19 and TRBJ1-5; D ambiguous. V was clipped by 6 bases and J by 0 bases, with 9 bases between them. The CDR3 is made up of 14 amino acids. Germline V lookup: CDR1 LNHDA, CDR2 SQIVND (reference sequence). The CDR3: CASRDELSNQPQHF. The CDR3 region has the DNA TGTGCCAGTAGAGACGAACTTAGCAATCAGCCCCAGCATTTT.

This clone occurred once. The chain carries TRBV5-1 and TRBJ2-7, with D possibly TRBD2 on 5 matching bases. Germline CDR1 is SGHRS and CDR2 is YFSETQ. V gave up 3 bases and J gave up 2 bases, with 15 bases separating them. The CDR3 covers 15 residues. The CDR3 protein is CASSWKRYPPYEQYF. In nucleotides, the CDR3 is TGCGCCAGCAGCTGGAAGCGGTACCCACCCTACGAGCAGTACTTC.

CDR3 residues: CASSPSAAESSYNEQFF. CDR3 bases: TGTGCCAGCAGCCCATCGGCGGCGGAAAGCTCCTACAATGAGCAGTTCTTC. The chain is built from TRBV7-2 and TRBJ2-1; D gene ambiguous. CDR1 SGHTA and CDR2 FQGNSA come from the germline V gene. The CDR3 covers 17 residues. Deletions cut 5 bases from V and 0 bases from J, with 17 bases between.

This chain links TRBV18 with TRBJ2-7; TRBD1 matches 9 bases. The CDR3 covers 16 residues. Trimming took 0 bases from V and 4 from J; bases not matched to a gene: 7. Germline assignment: CDR1 KGHSH and CDR2 LQKENI. The DNA of the CDR3 is TGTGCCAGCTCACCACCGGGGACAGGGAATGATTACGAGCAGTACTTC. Protein product: CASSPPGTGNDYEQYF. The complete variable domain, with remaining parts taken from reference TRBV18 and TRBJ2-7, reads NAGVMQNPRHLVRRRGQEARLRCSPMKGHSHVYWYRQLPEEGLKFMVYLQKENIIDESGMPKERFSAEFPKEGPSILRIQQVVRGDSAAYFCASSPPGTGNDYEQYFGPGTRLTVT.

The chain joins TRBV28 to TRBJ1-3, with D possibly TRBD1 on 6 matching bases. Between the trimmed V and J ends, which lost 3 bases and 0 bases, there was a span of 9 bases. This CDR3 spans 15 amino acids. Per the germline V gene, CDR1 is MDHEN and CDR2 is SYDVKM. CDR3 amino acids: CASSFPDSSGNTIYF. For the CDR3, the DNA is TGTGCCAGCAGTTTCCCGGACAGCTCTGGAAACACCATATATTTT.

The chain uses TRBV7-2 and TRBJ1-4; no definite D call. Germline CDR1 reads SGHTA; CDR2 reads FQGNSA. The germline V and J ends were trimmed by 1 base and 5 bases, with 14 bases remaining between them. The CDR3 totals 16 residues. The CDR3 nucleotides are TGTGCCAGCAGCTTAGAAGCCGCCCCGAGGAATGAAAAACTGTTTTTT. This translates into CASSLEAAPRNEKLFF. The full variable domain, in which reference TRBV7-2 and TRBJ1-4 provide the parts outside the CDR3, is GAGVSQSPSNKVTEKGKDVELRCDPISGHTALYWYRQSLGQGLEFLIYFQGNSAPDKSGLPSDRFSAERTGGSVSTLTIQRTQQEDSAVYLCASSLEAAPRNEKLFFGSGTQLSVL.

This rearrangement joins TRBV7-2 to TRBJ2-7, with D perhaps matching TRBD2 (6 bases). This CDR3 is 16 amino acids long. The germline V gene encodes CDR1 SGHTA and CDR2 FQGNSA. V was clipped by 5 bases and J by 2 bases, with 19 bases between them. In DNA form, the CDR3 reads TGTGCCAGCAGCCCCCGCTGGGACGGGGAGGCCTACGAGCAGTACTTC. Amino acids: CASSPRWDGEAYEQYF.

The chain recombines TRBV5-5 with TRBJ1-2; D gene uncertain. The germline CDR1 and CDR2 sequences are SGHKS and YYEKEE (reference sequence). V was shortened by 5 bases and J by 8 bases, with 19 bases between the two germline ends. The CDR3 sequence is 14 residues long. The CDR3 loop is CASRLDTSYDGYTF. In nucleotides, the CDR3 is TGTGCCAGCAGACTAGACACATCATACGACGGCTACACCTTC.

V is TRBV5-4 and J is TRBJ2-3; 11 bases are a match to TRBD1. The V gene end was trimmed by 2 bases and the J gene end by 2 bases; junction bases not matched to a gene: 4. Germline loops: CDR1 SGHNT, CDR2 YYREEE (reference sequence). This CDR3 comprises 16 residues. CDR3 in DNA: TGTGCCAGCAGCTTAAAGGACAGGGGGCCCACAGATACGCAGTATTTT. It translates to CASSLKDRGPTDTQYF.

This clone was recorded once. At one end the junction does not follow the germline gene, possibly because of a read error. Other DNA sequences within the sample encode an identical CDR3. The rearrangement joins TRBV27 to TRBJ2-7; 9 nucleotides line up with TRBD1. Germline V lookup: CDR1 MNHEY, CDR2 SMNVEV (reference sequence). CDR3 size: 15 residues. The CDR3 nucleotides read TGCGCCAGCAGAAGATCGGACAGGGGCGATTACGAGCAGTACTTC. Translating gives CASRRSDRGDYEQYF.

This chain uses TRBV18 with TRBJ2-3; possibly TRBD1 for D (5 bases). The CDR3 contains 16 residues. Germline values: CDR1 KGHSH, CDR2 LQKENI. V was shortened by 4 bases and J by 2 bases, with 16 bases between the two germline ends. CDR3 protein: CASSQYRGSLTDTQYF. CDR3 nucleotide sequence: TGTGCCAGCTCACAATATAGGGGTTCCCTCACAGATACGCAGTATTTT.

The V gene is TRBV7-9, the J gene TRBJ2-3; D is unresolved. Trimming took off 3 bases at V and 0 bases at J, with 10 bases between the two ends. The CDR3 runs 15 residues. The germline gives CDR1 SEHNR, CDR2 FQNEAQ (reference sequence). In DNA form, the CDR3 reads TGTGCCAGCAGCTTCCACACAAATAGCACAGATACGCAGTATTTT. This encodes CASSFHTNSTDTQYF.

This chain connects TRBV6-1 to TRBJ1-2; 7 nucleotides agree with TRBD1. Germline CDR1 and CDR2: MNHNS and SASEGT. With 6 bases clipped from V and 3 bases from J, the junction kept 10 bases outside the gene matches. The CDR3 is made up of 15 amino acids. CDR3 nucleotides: TGTGCCAGCAGCCACCTGACAGGGCCTGACTATGGCTACACCTTC. Protein: CASSHLTGPDYGYTF.

The genes are TRBV25-1 and TRBJ2-7, with 11 bases aligning to TRBD2. The V and J ends lost 1 base and 7 bases, in that order; junction bases with no gene match: 9. This CDR3 region has 16 residues. In germline, CDR1 is MGHDK, CDR2 SYGVNS. The CDR3 sequence is CASSELGSGRAREQYF. In DNA, the CDR3 is TGTGCCAGCAGTGAATTAGGTAGCGGGAGGGCACGGGAGCAGTACTTC.

The chain links TRBV10-3 to TRBJ2-7, with D possibly TRBD1 on 6 matching bases. Germline V gives CDR1 ENHRY, CDR2 SYGVKD. V was cut by 6 bases and J by 1 base, with 13 bases left in between. The CDR3 sequence is 14 residues long. The CDR3 DNA reads TGTGCCATCAGGGAAACAGGGCTGTCCTACGAGCAGTACTTC. It encodes CAIRETGLSYEQYF.

The J gene is TRBJ2-2, the V gene TRBV10-3; TRBD2 is a possible D gene (6 bases). The CDR3 runs to 16 residues. Germline CDR1 reads ENHRY; CDR2 reads SYGVKD. V lost 3 bases and J 4 bases, leaving 15 bases between the germline ends. CDR3: CAISDVSGVLTGELFF. The CDR3 DNA reads as TGTGCCATCAGTGATGTTTCGGGAGTGCTCACCGGGGAGCTGTTTTTT.

The genes are TRBV20-1 and TRBJ2-1; D call uncertain. The CDR3 has 11 amino acids. CDR1 DFQATT and CDR2 SNEGSKA come from the germline V gene (reference sequence). V dropped 4 bases and J dropped 15 bases, with 16 bases sitting between them. This CDR3 reads CSATRLVAGFF. The CDR3 DNA sequence: TGCAGTGCTACTAGATTGGTCGCAGGGTTCTTC.

The chain combines TRBV27 with TRBJ2-4; D is possibly TRBD2 (5 bases). Trimming removed 5 bases at V and 9 bases at J, with 14 bases between. The germline V gene has CDR1 MNHEY and CDR2 SMNVEV (reference sequence). This CDR3 has 13 residues. The CDR3 protein is CASSPRALSIQYF. The CDR3 DNA is TGTGCCAGCAGTCCGAGGGCCTTATCCATTCAGTACTTC.

The chain combines TRBV2 with TRBJ2-7; D is possibly TRBD2 (5 bases). Per the germline V gene, CDR1 is SNHLY and CDR2 is FYNNEI. Trimming removed 4 bases at V and 0 bases at J, with 7 bases between. The CDR3 covers 13 residues. The CDR3 region has the DNA TGTGCCAGCAGTGGACTACTCTCCTACGAGCAGTACTTC. Protein product: CASSGLLSYEQYF.

The chain joins TRBV27 to TRBJ2-1, with D tentatively TRBD1 (6 bases). The CDR3 consists of 13 residues. The V end lost 4 bases, the J end lost 6 bases, and 10 bases lay between the germline ends. Germline V gene sequence: CDR1 MNHEY, CDR2 SMNVEV (reference sequence). The CDR3 bases are TGTGCCAGCAGTTACGACAGGCGCAATGAGCAGTTCTTC. Translated: CASSYDRRNEQFF.

This chain joins TRBV7-2 and TRBJ1-5; D is uncertain. Deletions cut 8 bases from V and 5 bases from J, with 16 bases between. The CDR3 is made up of 14 amino acids. Germline V CDR1 and CDR2: SGHTA, FQGNSA. CDR3 sequence: CASARGYLDQPQHF. CDR3 coding DNA: TGTGCCAGCGCCCGGGGATACCTAGATCAGCCCCAGCATTTT.

The rearrangement links TRBV4-3 to TRBJ2-3; 7 bases are a match to TRBD2. Per germline, CDR1 LGHNA and CDR2 YSLEER. Trimming took 3 bases from V and 1 from J; bases not matched to a gene: 7. This CDR3 spans 16 amino acids. CDR3 sequence reads: CASSHSRREGTDTQYF. Here the CDR3 DNA reads TGCGCCAGCAGCCATTCGAGACGGGAGGGCACAGATACGCAGTATTTT.

This chain uses TRBV14 with TRBJ2-3, with 7 positions matching TRBD1. The CDR3 has 14 amino acids. V dropped 4 bases and J dropped 3; count of bases not matched to a gene: 4. Germline lookup yields CDR1 SGHDN and CDR2 FVKESK. CDR3 protein: CASSRLTGTDTQYF. The CDR3 DNA reads as TGTGCCAGCAGCCGGCTGACAGGGACAGATACGCAGTATTTT.

The genes are TRBV19 and TRBJ2-7; TRBD2 matches at 12 bases. The CDR3 has 18 residues. V dropped 5 bases and J dropped 3; count of bases not matched to a gene: 14. Per the germline V gene, CDR1 is LNHDA and CDR2 is SQIVND (reference sequence). This CDR3 reads CASSPGPSSGRAIYEQYF. The CDR3 DNA reads as TGTGCCAGTAGTCCCGGCCCGTCTAGCGGGAGGGCCATCTACGAGCAGTACTTC.

The genes are TRBV7-8 and TRBJ2-1; 8 bases map to TRBD1. Germline CDR1 and CDR2: SGHVS and FQNEAQ. Unmatched junction bases numbered 8, after V lost 5 bases and J lost 2 bases. This CDR3 region has 16 residues. The CDR3 nucleotides read TGTGCCAGCAGCACGCGGGGACAGGCCCCCTACAATGAGCAGTTCTTC. Amino acid sequence: CASSTRGQAPYNEQFF.

The rearrangement joins TRBV7-9 to TRBJ1-5, with no clear D. The CDR3 covers 12 residues. Germline CDR1 reads SEHNR; CDR2 reads FQNEAQ (reference sequence). V lost 5 bases to trimming and J lost 5 bases, with 7 bases between them. The CDR3 protein is CASSRFDQPQHF. The CDR3 DNA sequence: TGTGCCAGCAGCCGATTCGATCAGCCCCAGCATTTT.

V gene TRBV6-4 combines with J gene TRBJ1-2; weak D call: TRBD1 (5 bases). The CDR3 loop spans 14 amino acids. Germline V gene data show CDR1 as MRHNA and CDR2 as SNTAGT. V lost 2 bases and J 1 base, leaving 8 bases between the germline ends. The CDR3 DNA is TGTGCCAGCAGTGACACCGACAGTAACTATGGCTACACCTTC. This encodes CASSDTDSNYGYTF.